Shown below are 2 T cell receptor beta chains from a single sample sequenced in a study of cytotoxic CD8 clonotypes in ibrutinib-treated CLL. Repertoires were generated with immunoSEQ multiplex PCR, while TCRdb's copy carries only in-frame clones and drops some. The data hold 300,000 to 400,000 clones, with 67% observed a single time. Sample: PBMCs, taken after 36 months of ibrutinib treatment. The source is a human donor with chronic lymphocytic leukemia.

This clone was seen a few times. The gene calls are TRBV7-3 and TRBJ2-1, with D possibly matching TRBD2 (5 bases). The CDR3 sequence is 13 residues long. Germline CDR1 reads SGHTA; CDR2 reads FQGTGA. V shed 5 bases and J shed 4 bases, with 9 bases lying between them. For the CDR3, the DNA is TGTGCCAGCAGCACCGGGATTTACAATGAGCAGTTCTTC. This gives the protein CASSTGIYNEQFF.

V gene TRBV6-5 combines with J gene TRBJ1-2, with TRBD1 identical over 7 bases. CDR1 is MNHEY and CDR2 is SVGAGI in the germline V gene. With 4 bases clipped from V and 7 bases from J, the junction kept 6 bases outside the gene matches. CDR3 size: 13 residues. In DNA form, the CDR3 reads TGTGCCAGCAGTTTCACAGGGGATGGTGGCTACACCTTC. As protein: CASSFTGDGGYTF.